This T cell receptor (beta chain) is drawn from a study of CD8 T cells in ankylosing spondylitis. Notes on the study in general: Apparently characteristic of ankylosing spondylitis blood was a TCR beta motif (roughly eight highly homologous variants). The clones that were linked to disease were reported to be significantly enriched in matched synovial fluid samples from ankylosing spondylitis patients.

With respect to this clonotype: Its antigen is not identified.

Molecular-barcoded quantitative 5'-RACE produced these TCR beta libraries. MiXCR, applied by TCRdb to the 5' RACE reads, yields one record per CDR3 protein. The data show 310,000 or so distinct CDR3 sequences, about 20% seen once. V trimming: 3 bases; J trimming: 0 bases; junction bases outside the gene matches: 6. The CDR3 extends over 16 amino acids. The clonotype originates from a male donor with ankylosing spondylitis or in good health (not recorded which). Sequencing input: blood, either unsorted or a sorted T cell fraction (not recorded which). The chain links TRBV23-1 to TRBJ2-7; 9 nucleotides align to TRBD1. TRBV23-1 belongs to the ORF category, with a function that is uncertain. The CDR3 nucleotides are TGCGCCAGCAGTCATAAAGGGACAGGGAGCTCCTACGAGCAGTACGTC. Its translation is CASSHKGTGSSYEQYV.